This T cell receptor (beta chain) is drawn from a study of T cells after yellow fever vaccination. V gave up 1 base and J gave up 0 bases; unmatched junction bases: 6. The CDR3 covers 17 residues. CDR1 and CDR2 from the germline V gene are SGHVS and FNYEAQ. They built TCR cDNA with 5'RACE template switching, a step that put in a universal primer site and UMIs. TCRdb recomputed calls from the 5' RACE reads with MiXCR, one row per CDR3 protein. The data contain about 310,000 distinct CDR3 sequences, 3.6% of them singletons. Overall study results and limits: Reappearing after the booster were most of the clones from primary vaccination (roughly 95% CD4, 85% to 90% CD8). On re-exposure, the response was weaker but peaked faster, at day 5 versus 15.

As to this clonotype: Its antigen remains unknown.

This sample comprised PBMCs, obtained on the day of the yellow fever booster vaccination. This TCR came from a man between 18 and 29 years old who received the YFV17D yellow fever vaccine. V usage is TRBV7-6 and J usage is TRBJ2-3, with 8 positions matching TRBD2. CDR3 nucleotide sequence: TGTGCCAGCAGCTTAGGGGGGAGCGGGGGTAGCACAGATACGCAGTATTTT. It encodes CASSLGGSGGSTDTQYF.